These T cell receptor beta chains were read from a single sample in a study of breast tumors, draining lymph nodes, adjacent tissues. TCRdb reprocessed the multiplex PCR reads via MiXCR and lists one record per CDR3 protein. The profile shows 60,000 to 75,000 distinct CDR3 sequences, approximately 57% of them singletons. Sequenced input: breast tumor tissue. The receptors come from a female donor with breast cancer. Some clones in this sample may be carry-over from other donors' samples. Both conserved end residues are part of each CDR3. D genes are given only for firm matches. The size field is filled for only some rows; it gives once, few, many or a size class.

V: TRBV9
D: NA
size: many
J: TRBJ2-3
DNA: TGTGCCAGCAGCGTAGCGGGAGCTGATACGCAGTATTTT
CDR3: CASSVAGADTQYF

V: TRBV7-2
D: TRBD1
size: once
J: TRBJ2-7
DNA: TGTGCCAGCAGCCACCGACAGGGGATGTTCTACGAGCAGTACTTC
CDR3: CASSHRQGMFYEQYF

V: TRBV5-6
D: TRBD2
size: many
J: TRBJ2-3
DNA: TGTGCCAGCAGCTTGGCCGGGAGCGGGGCGAGCACAGATACGCAGTATTTT
CDR3: CASSLAGSGASTDTQYF

V: TRBV20-1
D: NA
size: once
J: TRBJ1-6
DNA: TGCAGTGCTCGACTTCTCGGACAGCGCTCCTATAATTCACCCCTCCACTTT
CDR3: CSARLLGQRSYNSPLHF

V: TRBV2
D: TRBD2
size: many
J: TRBJ2-7
DNA: TGTGCCTCTCAAGCCGGGACTAGCCTTAGGAGCTCCTACGAGCAGTACTTC
CDR3: CASQAGTSLRSSYEQYF

V: TRBV7-2
D: TRBD1
size: few
J: TRBJ2-3
DNA: TGTGCCAGCAGCTCCGGACAGGGGAACACAGATACGCAGTATTTT
CDR3: CASSSGQGNTDTQYF

V: TRBV7-7
D: NA
size: NA
J: TRBJ2-5
DNA: TGTGCTAGCAGCCAGGGGGGGAACAGGGTGGGGCAAGAGACCCAGTACTTC
CDR3: CASSQGGNRVGQETQYF

V: TRBV15
D: NA
size: many
J: TRBJ2-5
DNA: TGTGCCACCAGCAGAGATAGGGGTGAGACCCAGTACTTC
CDR3: CATSRDRGETQYF

V: TRBV18
D: NA
size: many
J: TRBJ2-2
DNA: TGTGCCAGCTCACCAGCGGCAGCCGGGGAGCTGTTTTTT
CDR3: CASSPAAAGELFF

V: TRBV20-1
D: TRBD2
size: NA
J: TRBJ2-2
DNA: TGCAGTGCGAGCGGGGGGGCTAACACCGGGGAGCTGTTTTTT
CDR3: CSASGGANTGELFF

V: TRBV7-6
D: NA
size: NA
J: TRBJ2-5
DNA: TGTGCCAGCAGCTTATCTTTGGGGGGGCGAGAGACCCAGTACTTC
CDR3: CASSLSLGGRETQYF

V: TRBV6-5
D: TRBD2
size: once
J: TRBJ2-5
DNA: TGTGCCAGCAGTTCCCTAGCGGGAGGGCCCGGAGGCGAGACCCAGTACTTC
CDR3: CASSSLAGGPGGETQYF

V: TRBV20-1
D: NA
size: many
J: TRBJ2-6
DNA: TGCAGTGCTTCAAGACAGGACTCTGGGGCCAACGTCCTGACTTTC
CDR3: CSASRQDSGANVLTF

V: TRBV18
D: NA
size: many
J: TRBJ2-7
DNA: TGTGCCAGCTCACCACCGGTGGCAGGGGACGAGCAGTACTTC
CDR3: CASSPPVAGDEQYF